This TCR beta chain was sequenced during a study of blood T cell repertoires in COVID-19. Study as a whole: Samples representing acute and convalescent COVID-19 were sourced from the United States, Italy and Spain. The cDNA or gDNA used as material had been derived from T cells, B-cell-depleted T cells, or PBMCs.

Original methodology: From reference gene primer amplification, estimates of nucleated cell counts were derived. Assay used: immunoSEQ multiplex PCR; TCRdb lists only in-frame clones, some missing. V, J and clone size are taken as reported in that table, and D and trimming were inferred from the DNA itself. The data show around 130,000 clones, roughly 83% seen once. J was trimmed by 7 bases and V by 0 bases; bases with no gene match: 8. There are 15 residues in the CDR3. In germline, CDR1 is MNHEY, CDR2 SVGAGI. Material: peripheral blood. The sequence came from a man between 60 and 75 years old with acute or convalescent COVID-19. V is TRBV6-5 and J is TRBJ1-1, with TRBD1 matching 7 bases. The CDR3 bases are TGTGCCAGCAGTTACTCCGGGCAGGGGGTTGGTGAAGCTTTCTTT. This encodes CASSYSGQGVGEAFF.